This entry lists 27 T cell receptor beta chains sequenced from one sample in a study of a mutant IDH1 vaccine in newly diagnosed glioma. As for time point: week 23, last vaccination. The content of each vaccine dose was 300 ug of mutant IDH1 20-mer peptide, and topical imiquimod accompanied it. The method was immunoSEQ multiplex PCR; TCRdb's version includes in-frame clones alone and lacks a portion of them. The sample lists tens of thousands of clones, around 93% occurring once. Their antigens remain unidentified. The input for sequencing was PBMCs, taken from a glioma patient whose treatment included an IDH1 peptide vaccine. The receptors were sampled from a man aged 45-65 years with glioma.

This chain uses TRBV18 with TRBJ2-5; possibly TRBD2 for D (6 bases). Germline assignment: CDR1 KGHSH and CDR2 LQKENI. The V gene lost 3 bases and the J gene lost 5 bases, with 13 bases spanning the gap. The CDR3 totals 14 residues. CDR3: CASSPGAGRETQYF. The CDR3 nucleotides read TGTGCCAGCTCACCGGGAGCAGGGAGGGAGACCCAGTACTTC.

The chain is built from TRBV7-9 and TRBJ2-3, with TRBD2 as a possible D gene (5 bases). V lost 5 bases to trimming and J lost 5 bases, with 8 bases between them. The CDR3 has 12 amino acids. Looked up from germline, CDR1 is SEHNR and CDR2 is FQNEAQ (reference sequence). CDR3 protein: CASSLSGDTQYF. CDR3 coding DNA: TGTGCCAGCAGCCTAAGCGGAGATACGCAGTATTTT.

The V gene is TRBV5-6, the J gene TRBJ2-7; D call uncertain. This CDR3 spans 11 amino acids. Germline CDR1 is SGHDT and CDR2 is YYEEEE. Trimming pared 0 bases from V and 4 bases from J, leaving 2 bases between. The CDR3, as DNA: TGTGCCAGCAGCTTGGAGTACGAGCAGTACTTC. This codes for CASSLEYEQYF.

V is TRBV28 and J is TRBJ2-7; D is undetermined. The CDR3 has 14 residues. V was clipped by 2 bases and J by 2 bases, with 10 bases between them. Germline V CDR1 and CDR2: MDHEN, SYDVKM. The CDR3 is CASSLTVATYEQYF. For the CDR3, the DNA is TGTGCCAGCAGTTTAACTGTGGCAACCTACGAGCAGTACTTC.

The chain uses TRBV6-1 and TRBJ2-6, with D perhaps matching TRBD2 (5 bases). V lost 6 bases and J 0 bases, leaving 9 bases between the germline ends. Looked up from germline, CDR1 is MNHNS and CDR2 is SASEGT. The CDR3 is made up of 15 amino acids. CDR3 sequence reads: CASSPRGSGANVLTF. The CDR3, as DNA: TGTGCCAGCAGCCCTCGGGGCTCTGGGGCCAACGTCCTGACTTTC.

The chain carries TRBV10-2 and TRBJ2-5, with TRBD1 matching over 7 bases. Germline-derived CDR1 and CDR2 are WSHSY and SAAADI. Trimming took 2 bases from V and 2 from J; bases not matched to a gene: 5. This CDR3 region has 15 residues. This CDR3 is CASSERDRMQETQYF. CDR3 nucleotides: TGCGCCAGCAGTGAGAGGGACAGAATGCAAGAGACCCAGTACTTC.

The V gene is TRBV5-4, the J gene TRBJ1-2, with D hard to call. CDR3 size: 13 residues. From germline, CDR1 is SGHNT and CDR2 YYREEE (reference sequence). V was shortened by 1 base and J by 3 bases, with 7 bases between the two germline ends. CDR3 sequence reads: CASSLNNDYGYTF. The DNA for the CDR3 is TGTGCCAGCAGCTTGAACAATGACTATGGCTACACCTTC. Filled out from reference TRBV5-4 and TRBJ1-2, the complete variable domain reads ETGVTQSPTHLIKTRGQQVTLRCSSQSGHNTVSWYQQALGQGPQFIFQYYREEENGRGNFPPRFSGLQFPNYSSELNVNALELDDSALYLCASSLNNDYGYTFGSGTRLTVV.

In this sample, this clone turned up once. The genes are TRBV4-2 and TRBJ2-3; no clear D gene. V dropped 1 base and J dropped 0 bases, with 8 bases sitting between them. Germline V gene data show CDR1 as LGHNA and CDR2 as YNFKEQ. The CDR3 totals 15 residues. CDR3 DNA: TGTGCCAGCAGCCAAGGTCGCAGAAGCACAGATACGCAGTATTTT. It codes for CASSQGRRSTDTQYF.

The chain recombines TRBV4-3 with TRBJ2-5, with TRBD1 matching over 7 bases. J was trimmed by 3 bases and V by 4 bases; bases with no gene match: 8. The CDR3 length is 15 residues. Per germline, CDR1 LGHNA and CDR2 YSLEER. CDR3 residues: CASSRLTGYKETQYF. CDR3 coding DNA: TGCGCCAGCAGCCGCCTGACAGGGTACAAAGAGACCCAGTACTTC.

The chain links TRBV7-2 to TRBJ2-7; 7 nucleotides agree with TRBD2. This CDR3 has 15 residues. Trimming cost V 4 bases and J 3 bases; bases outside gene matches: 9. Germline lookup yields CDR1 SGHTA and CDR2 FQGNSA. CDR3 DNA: TGTGCCAGCAGCTCTCGGGGGAGGGGTCACTACGAGCAGTACTTC. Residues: CASSSRGRGHYEQYF.

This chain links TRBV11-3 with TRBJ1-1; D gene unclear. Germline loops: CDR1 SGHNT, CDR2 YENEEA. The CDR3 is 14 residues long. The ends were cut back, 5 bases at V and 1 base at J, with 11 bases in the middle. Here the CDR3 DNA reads TGTGCCAGCAGCCCCAGGCACGGGAACACTGAAGCTTTCTTT. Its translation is CASSPRHGNTEAFF.

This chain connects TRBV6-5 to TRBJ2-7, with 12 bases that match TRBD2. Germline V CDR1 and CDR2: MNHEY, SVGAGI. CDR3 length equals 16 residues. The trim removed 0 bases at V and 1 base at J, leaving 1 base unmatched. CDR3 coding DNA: TGTGCCAGCAGTTACTCAGGACTAGCGGGATCCTACGAGCAGTACTTC. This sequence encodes CASSYSGLAGSYEQYF.

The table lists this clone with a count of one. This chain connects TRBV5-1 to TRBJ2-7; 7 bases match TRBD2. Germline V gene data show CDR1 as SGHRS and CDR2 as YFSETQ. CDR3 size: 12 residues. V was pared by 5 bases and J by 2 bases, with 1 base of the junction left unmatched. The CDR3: CASRRGTYEQYF. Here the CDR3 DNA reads TGCGCCAGCAGGCGGGGGACCTACGAGCAGTACTTC. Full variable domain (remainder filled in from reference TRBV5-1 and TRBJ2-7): KAGVTQTPRYLIKTRGQQVTLSCSPISGHRSVSWYQQTPGQGLQFLFEYFSETQRNKGNFPGRFSGRQFSNSRSEMNVSTLELGDSALYLCASRRGTYEQYFGPGTRLTVT.

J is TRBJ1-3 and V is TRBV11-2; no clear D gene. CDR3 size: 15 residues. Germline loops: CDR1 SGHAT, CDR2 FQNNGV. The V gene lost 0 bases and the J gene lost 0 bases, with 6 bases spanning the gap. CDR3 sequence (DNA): TGTGCCAGCAGCTTAGAAAACCTCTCTGGAAACACCATATATTTT. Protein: CASSLENLSGNTIYF.

The CDR3 nucleotides read TGCAGCGTTGAAGATTGGGACAGGGCAAGCACAGATACGCAGTATTTT. Translating gives CSVEDWDRASTDTQYF. This rearrangement joins TRBV29-1 to TRBJ2-3, with 9 bases aligning to TRBD1. Trimming cost V 0 bases and J 0 bases; bases outside gene matches: 4. There are 16 residues in the CDR3. From germline, CDR1 is SQVTM and CDR2 ANQGSEA.

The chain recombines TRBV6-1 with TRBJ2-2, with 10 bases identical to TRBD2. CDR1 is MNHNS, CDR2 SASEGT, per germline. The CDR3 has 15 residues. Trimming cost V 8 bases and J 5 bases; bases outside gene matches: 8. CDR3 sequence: CASWSLLAGTGELFF. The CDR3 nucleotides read TGTGCCAGCTGGTCGTTACTAGCGGGAACCGGGGAGCTGTTTTTT.

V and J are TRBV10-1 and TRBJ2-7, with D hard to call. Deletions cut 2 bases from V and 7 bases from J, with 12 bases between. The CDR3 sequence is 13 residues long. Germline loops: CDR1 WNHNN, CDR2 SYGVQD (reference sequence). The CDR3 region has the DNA TGCGCCAGCAGTGAGGTTAAACGTGGGGAGCAGTACTTC. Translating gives CASSEVKRGEQYF.

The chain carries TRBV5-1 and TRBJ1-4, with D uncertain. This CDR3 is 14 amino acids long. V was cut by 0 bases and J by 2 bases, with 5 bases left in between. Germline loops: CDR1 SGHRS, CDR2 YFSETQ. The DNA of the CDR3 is TGCGCCAGCAGCTTGGAAGCGACTAATGAAAAACTGTTTTTT. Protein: CASSLEATNEKLFF.

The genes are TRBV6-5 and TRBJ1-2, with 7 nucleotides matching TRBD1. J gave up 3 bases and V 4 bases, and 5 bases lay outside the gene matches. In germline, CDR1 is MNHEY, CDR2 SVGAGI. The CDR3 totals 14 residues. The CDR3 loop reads CASSFAGTDYGYTF. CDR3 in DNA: TGTGCCAGCAGTTTCGCCGGGACAGACTATGGCTACACCTTC.

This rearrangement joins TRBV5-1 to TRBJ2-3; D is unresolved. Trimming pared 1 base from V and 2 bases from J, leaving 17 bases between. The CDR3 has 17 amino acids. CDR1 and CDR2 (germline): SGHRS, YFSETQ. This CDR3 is CASSLYPGAQFTDTQYF. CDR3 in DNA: TGCGCCAGCAGCTTGTACCCGGGCGCCCAATTCACAGATACGCAGTATTTT. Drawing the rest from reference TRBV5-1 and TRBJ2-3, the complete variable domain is KAGVTQTPRYLIKTRGQQVTLSCSPISGHRSVSWYQQTPGQGLQFLFEYFSETQRNKGNFPGRFSGRQFSNSRSEMNVSTLELGDSALYLCASSLYPGAQFTDTQYFGPGTRLTVL.

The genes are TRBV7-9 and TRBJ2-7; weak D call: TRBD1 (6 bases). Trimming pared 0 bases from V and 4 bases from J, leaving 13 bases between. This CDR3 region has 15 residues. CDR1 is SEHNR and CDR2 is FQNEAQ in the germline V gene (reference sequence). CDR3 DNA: TGTGCCAGCAGCTTAGCCACAGGGCTGGCTTACGAGCAGTACTTC. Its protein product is CASSLATGLAYEQYF.

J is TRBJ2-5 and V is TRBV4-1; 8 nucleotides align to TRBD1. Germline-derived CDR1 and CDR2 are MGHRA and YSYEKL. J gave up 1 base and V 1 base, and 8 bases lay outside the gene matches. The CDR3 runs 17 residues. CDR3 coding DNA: TGCGCCAGCAGCCAAGGGGTTTCCGGGACAGGCCAAGAGACCCAGTACTTC. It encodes CASSQGVSGTGQETQYF.

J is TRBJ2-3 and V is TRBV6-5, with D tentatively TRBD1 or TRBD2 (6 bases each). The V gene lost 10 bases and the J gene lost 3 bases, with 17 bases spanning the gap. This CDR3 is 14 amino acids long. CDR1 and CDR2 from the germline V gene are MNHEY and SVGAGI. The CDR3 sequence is CATQKGGRTDTQYF. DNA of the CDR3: TGTGCCACACAGAAAGGGGGGCGGACAGATACGCAGTATTTT.

In nucleotides, the CDR3 is TGTGCCAGCAGCTTAGGTGTGAACACCGGGGAGCTGTTTTTT. Translating gives CASSLGVNTGELFF. V gene TRBV7-8 combines with J gene TRBJ2-2; no reliable D call. Germline CDR1 and CDR2: SGHVS and FQNEAQ. The CDR3 sequence is 14 residues long. Trimming took off 1 base at V and 1 base at J, with 4 bases between the two ends.

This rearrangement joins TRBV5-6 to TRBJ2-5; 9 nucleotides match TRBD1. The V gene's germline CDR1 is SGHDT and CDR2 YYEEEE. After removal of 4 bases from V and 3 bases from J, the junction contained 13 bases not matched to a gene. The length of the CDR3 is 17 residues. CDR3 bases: TGTGCCAGCAGCCCCGCCCCCTCGACAGGGGGAGAAGAGACCCAGTACTTC. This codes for CASSPAPSTGGEETQYF.

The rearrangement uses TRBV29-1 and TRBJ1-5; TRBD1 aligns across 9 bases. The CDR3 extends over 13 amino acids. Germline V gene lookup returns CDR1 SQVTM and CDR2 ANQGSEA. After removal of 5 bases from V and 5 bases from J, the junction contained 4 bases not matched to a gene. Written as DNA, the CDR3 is TGCAGCGTTAGGGACAGGGAGGATCAGCCCCAGCATTTT. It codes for CSVRDREDQPQHF.

The CDR3 DNA reads as TGTGCCAGCAGCTTAGAGGTCAGCGTCTATGGCTACACCTTC. Protein product: CASSLEVSVYGYTF. The rearrangement joins TRBV7-2 to TRBJ1-2; D is undetermined. This CDR3 contains 14 residues. V gave up 1 base and J gave up 4 bases, with 10 bases separating them. Germline V gives CDR1 SGHTA, CDR2 FQGNSA.